The clone carrying this TCR beta chain occurred a few times. Primed by a sample-barcoded 5' primer and a J-beta primer mix, a second PCR proceeded for 7 to 11 cycles. TCRdb fed the 5' RACE reads into MiXCR, producing one record per CDR3 protein. This table has about 620,000 distinct CDR3 sequences, around 21% appearing once. Extraction of total RNA produced a minimum of 6 micrograms from each sample. This entry comes from a study of blood T cells in healthy people across ages. The CDR3 is 15 amino acids. V dropped 2 bases and J dropped 4 bases, with 12 bases sitting between them. From germline, CDR1 is MNHNY and CDR2 SVGAGI (reference sequence).

The source of this sequence is a man in his 70s in good health. Specimen: blood. The chain is built from TRBV6-6 and TRBJ1-5; a possible D gene is TRBD1 (6 bases). Written as DNA, the CDR3 is TGTGCCAGCAGTTACCCCCCTGGACAGAATCAGCCCCAGCATTTT. It translates to CASSYPPGQNQPQHF.